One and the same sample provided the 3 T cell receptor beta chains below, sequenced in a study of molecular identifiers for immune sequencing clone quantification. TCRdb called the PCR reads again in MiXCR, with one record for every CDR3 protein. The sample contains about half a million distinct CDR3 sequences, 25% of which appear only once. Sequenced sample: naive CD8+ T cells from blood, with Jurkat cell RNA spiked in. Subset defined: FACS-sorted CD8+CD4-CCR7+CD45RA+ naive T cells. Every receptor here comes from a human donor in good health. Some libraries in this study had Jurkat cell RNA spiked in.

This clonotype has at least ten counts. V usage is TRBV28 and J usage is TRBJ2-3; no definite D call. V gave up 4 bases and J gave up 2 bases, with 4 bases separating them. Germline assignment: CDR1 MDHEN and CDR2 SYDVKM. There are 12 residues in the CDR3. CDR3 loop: CASSSHTDTQYF. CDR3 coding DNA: TGTGCCAGCAGTTCCCACACAGATACGCAGTATTTT.

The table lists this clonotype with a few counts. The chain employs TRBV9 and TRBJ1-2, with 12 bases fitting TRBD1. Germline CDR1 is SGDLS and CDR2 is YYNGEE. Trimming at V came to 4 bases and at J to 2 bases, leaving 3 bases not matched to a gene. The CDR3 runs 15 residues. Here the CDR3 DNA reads TGTGCCAGCAGCCCCGGGACAGGGGGCAACTATGGCTACACCTTC. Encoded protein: CASSPGTGGNYGYTF.

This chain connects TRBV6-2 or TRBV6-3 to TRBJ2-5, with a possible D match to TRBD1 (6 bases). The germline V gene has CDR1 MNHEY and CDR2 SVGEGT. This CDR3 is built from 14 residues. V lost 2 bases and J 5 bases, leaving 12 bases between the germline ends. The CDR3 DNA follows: TGTGCCAGCAGTTACACACAGGGTCGGGAGACCCAGTACTTC. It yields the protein CASSYTQGRETQYF.